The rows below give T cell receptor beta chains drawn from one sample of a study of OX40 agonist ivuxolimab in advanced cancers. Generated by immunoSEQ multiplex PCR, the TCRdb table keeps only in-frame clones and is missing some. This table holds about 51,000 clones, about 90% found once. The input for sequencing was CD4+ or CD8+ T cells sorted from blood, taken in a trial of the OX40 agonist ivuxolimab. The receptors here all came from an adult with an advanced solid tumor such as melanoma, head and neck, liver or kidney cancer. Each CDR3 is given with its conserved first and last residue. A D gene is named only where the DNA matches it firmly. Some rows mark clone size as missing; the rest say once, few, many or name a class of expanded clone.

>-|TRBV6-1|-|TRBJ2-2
CATSPGGANTGELFF
TGTGCCACCTCCCCCGGCGGTGCGAACACCGGGGAGCTGTTTTTT
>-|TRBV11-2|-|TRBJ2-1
CASSLKGNEQFF
TGTGCCAGCAGCTTAAAGGGCAATGAGCAGTTCTTC
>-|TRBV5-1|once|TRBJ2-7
CASSSGHSYEQYF
TGCGCCAGCAGCTCGGGACACTCCTACGAGCAGTACTTC
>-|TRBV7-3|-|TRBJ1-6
CASSSGLGSPLHF
TGTGCCAGCAGCTCCGGACTAGGATCACCCCTCCACTTT
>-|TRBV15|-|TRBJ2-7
CATSRGRAGALPYEQYF
TGTGCCACCAGCAGGGGCAGGGCGGGGGCCCTCCCCTACGAGCAGTACTTC
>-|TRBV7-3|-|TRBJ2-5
CASSKTLQETQYF
TGTGCCAGCAGCAAAACCTTACAAGAGACCCAGTACTTC
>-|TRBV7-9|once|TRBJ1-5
CASSLGGGGHNQPQHF
TGTGCCAGCAGCTTAGGGGGAGGGGGACACAATCAGCCCCAGCATTTT
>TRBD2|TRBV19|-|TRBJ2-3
CASTPFSWTSGTTSTDTQYF
TGTGCCAGTACCCCCTTCAGCTGGACTAGCGGGACTACTAGCACAGATACGCAGTATTTT
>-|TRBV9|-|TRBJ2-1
CASSVLGPGNEQFF
TGTGCCAGCAGCGTGCTGGGGCCAGGCAATGAGCAGTTCTTC
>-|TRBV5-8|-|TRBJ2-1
CASSRGAGYNEQFF
TGTGCCAGCAGCCGGGGTGCAGGCTACAATGAGCAGTTCTTC
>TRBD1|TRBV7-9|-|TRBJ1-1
CASSRTGELAEAFF
TGTGCCAGCAGCCGGACAGGGGAATTGGCTGAAGCTTTCTTT
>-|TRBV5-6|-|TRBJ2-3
CASSFGGPVDTQYF
TGTGCCAGCAGCTTTGGGGGACCTGTAGATACGCAGTATTTT